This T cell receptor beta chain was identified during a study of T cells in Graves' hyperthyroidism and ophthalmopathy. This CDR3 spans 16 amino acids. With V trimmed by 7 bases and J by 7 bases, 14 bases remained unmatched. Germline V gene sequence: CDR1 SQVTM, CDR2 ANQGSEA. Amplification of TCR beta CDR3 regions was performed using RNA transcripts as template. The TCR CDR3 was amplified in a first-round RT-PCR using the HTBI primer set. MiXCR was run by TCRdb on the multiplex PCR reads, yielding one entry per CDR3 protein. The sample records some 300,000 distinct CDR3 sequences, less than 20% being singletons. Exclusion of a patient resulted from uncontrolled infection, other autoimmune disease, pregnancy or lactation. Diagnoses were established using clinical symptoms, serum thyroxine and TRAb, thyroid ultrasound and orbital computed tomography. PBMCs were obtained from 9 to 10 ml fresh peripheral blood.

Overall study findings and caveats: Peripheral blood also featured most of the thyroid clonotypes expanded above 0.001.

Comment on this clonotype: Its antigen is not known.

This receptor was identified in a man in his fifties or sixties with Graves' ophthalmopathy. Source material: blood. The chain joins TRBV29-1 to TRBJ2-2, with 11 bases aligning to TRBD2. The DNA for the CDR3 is TGCAGCGCCCTGGGGGGAGCTAGCGGGAGGATCGGGGAGCTGTTTTTT. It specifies CSALGGASGRIGELFF.